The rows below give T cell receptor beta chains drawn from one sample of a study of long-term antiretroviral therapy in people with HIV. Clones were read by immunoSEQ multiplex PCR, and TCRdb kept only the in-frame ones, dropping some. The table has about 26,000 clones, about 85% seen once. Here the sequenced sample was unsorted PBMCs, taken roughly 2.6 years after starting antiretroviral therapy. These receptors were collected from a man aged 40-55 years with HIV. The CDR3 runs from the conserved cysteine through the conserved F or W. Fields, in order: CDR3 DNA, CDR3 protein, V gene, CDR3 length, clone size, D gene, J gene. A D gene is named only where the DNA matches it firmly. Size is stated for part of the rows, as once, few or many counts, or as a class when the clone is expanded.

DNA: TGCGCCAGCAAGGGCATCATGAACACTGAAGCTTTCTTT
CDR3: CASKGIMNTEAFF
V: TRBV5-1
length: 13
size: .
D: .
J: TRBJ1-1

DNA: TGCGCCAGCAGCCAAGGGACAGGCGGGGGGACTGAAGCTTTCTTT
CDR3: CASSQGTGGGTEAFF
V: TRBV4-1
length: 15
size: .
D: TRBD1
J: TRBJ1-1

DNA: TGTGCCAGCAGTGAATATTCCCTCACAGATACGCAGTATTTT
CDR3: CASSEYSLTDTQYF
V: TRBV25-1
length: 14
size: .
D: .
J: TRBJ2-3

DNA: TGTGCCAGCAGCGTAGGTAGGGAGGGCAATCAGCCCCAGCATTTT
CDR3: CASSVGREGNQPQHF
V: TRBV9
length: 15
size: once
D: .
J: TRBJ1-5

DNA: TGCAGCGTTCCCCGAACTGGTGGGGCCCTGAACACTGAAGCTTTCTTT
CDR3: CSVPRTGGALNTEAFF
V: TRBV29-1
length: 16
size: .
D: .
J: TRBJ1-1

DNA: TGTGCCAGCAGCTTAGCGCCCAGGGCGACTAATGAAAAACTGTTTTTT
CDR3: CASSLAPRATNEKLFF
V: TRBV7-9
length: 16
size: .
D: .
J: TRBJ1-4

DNA: TGCAGCGTTGAGGGCGGGACAGTTACTAGCACAGATACGCAGTATTTT
CDR3: CSVEGGTVTSTDTQYF
V: TRBV29-1
length: 16
size: .
D: .
J: TRBJ2-3

DNA: TGCGCCAGCAACTTTTGGTCAGCAGGGCGAGAGACCCAGTACTTC
CDR3: CASNFWSAGRETQYF
V: TRBV5-1
length: 15
size: .
D: .
J: TRBJ2-5

DNA: TGTGCCAGCAGTTTCCGGAATCAGCCCCAGCATTTT
CDR3: CASSFRNQPQHF
V: TRBV27
length: 12
size: .
D: .
J: TRBJ1-5

DNA: TGTGCCAGCAGCCGCTCGGTGCAAGAGACCCAGTACTTC
CDR3: CASSRSVQETQYF
V: TRBV7-9
length: 13
size: .
D: .
J: TRBJ2-5

DNA: TGTGCCAGTAGTACCCAACTAGCCCGGGTGACAGATACGCAGTATTTT
CDR3: CASSTQLARVTDTQYF
V: TRBV19
length: 16
size: .
D: .
J: TRBJ2-3

DNA: TGTGCCAGCAGGAAGAACGGAGGCTACGAGCAGTACTTC
CDR3: CASRKNGGYEQYF
V: TRBV27
length: 13
size: .
D: .
J: TRBJ2-7

DNA: TGTGCCAGCAGTTTATCCGGCCAAGGGTCCTACGAGCAGTACTTC
CDR3: CASSLSGQGSYEQYF
V: TRBV28
length: 15
size: .
D: .
J: TRBJ2-7

DNA: TGTGCCAGCAGCAAGGGACCGTTCGGCGAGCAGTACTTC
CDR3: CASSKGPFGEQYF
V: TRBV7-9
length: 13
size: few
D: .
J: TRBJ2-7

DNA: TGTGCCAGTAGTATCCGACAGGGGAACACTGAAGCTTTCTTT
CDR3: CASSIRQGNTEAFF
V: TRBV19
length: 14
size: .
D: TRBD1
J: TRBJ1-1

DNA: TGTGCCAGCAGCTTAACGGCGGGGAACACCGGGGAGCTGTTTTTT
CDR3: CASSLTAGNTGELFF
V: TRBV7-2
length: 15
size: .
D: .
J: TRBJ2-2

DNA: TGTGCCAGCAGCTTAAGTGGCTACGAGCAGTACTTC
CDR3: CASSLSGYEQYF
V: TRBV7-2
length: 12
size: .
D: .
J: TRBJ2-7

DNA: TGTGCCAGCAGCGTAGTAGGGGGCGGCACAGATACGCAGTATTTT
CDR3: CASSVVGGGTDTQYF
V: TRBV9
length: 15
size: .
D: TRBD1
J: TRBJ2-3

DNA: TGTGCCAGTAGTATAGAACTAGCGGGAGACGAGCAGTACTTC
CDR3: CASSIELAGDEQYF
V: TRBV19
length: 14
size: .
D: TRBD2
J: TRBJ2-7

DNA: TGTGCCAGCAGTTACAGGGGCAGGGCCTACGAGCAGTACTTC
CDR3: CASSYRGRAYEQYF
V: TRBV28
length: 14
size: .
D: TRBD1
J: TRBJ2-7

DNA: TGTGCCAGTAGTCAAAACGACCGGGACAGGACCCATGGCTACACCTTC
CDR3: CASSQNDRDRTHGYTF
V: TRBV19
length: 16
size: .
D: TRBD1
J: TRBJ1-2

DNA: TGTGCCAGCAGCCCGACAGGGGCCAATCAGCCCCAGCATTTT
CDR3: CASSPTGANQPQHF
V: TRBV6-6
length: 14
size: medium-sized
D: TRBD1
J: TRBJ1-5

DNA: TGTGCCAGCAGCTGGGCCAGGGGTTCAGGCACCGGGGAGCTGTTTTTT
CDR3: CASSWARGSGTGELFF
V: TRBV7-2
length: 16
size: few
D: .
J: TRBJ2-2

DNA: TGTGCCAGCAGTTCATTGTCACAGGGCACAGATACGCAGTATTTT
CDR3: CASSSLSQGTDTQYF
V: TRBV28
length: 15
size: .
D: .
J: TRBJ2-3

DNA: TGTGCCTGGAAAACCACCTACGAGCAGTACTTC
CDR3: CAWKTTYEQYF
V: TRBV30
length: 11
size: .
D: .
J: TRBJ2-7

DNA: TGTGCCAGCAGTTATTCGCTAGCGGGGAGCACAGATACGCAGTATTTT
CDR3: CASSYSLAGSTDTQYF
V: TRBV6-5
length: 16
size: .
D: TRBD2
J: TRBJ2-3

DNA: TGTGCCACGTCCGGGCCCCTCAACACCGGGGAGCTGTTTTTT
CDR3: CATSGPLNTGELFF
V: TRBV6-1
length: 14
size: .
D: .
J: TRBJ2-2

DNA: TGTGCCAGCAGACGACAGGCACCGAGCACCGGGGAGCTGTTTTTT
CDR3: CASRRQAPSTGELFF
V: TRBV2
length: 15
size: .
D: .
J: TRBJ2-2

DNA: TGTGCCATCAGACCTAGACTAGCGGGAGTGGACGAGACCCAGTACTTC
CDR3: CAIRPRLAGVDETQYF
V: TRBV10-3
length: 16
size: .
D: TRBD2
J: TRBJ2-5

DNA: TGTGCCAGCAGCCAGGGGACTAGCGGGAGACTAGATACGCAGTATTTT
CDR3: CASSQGTSGRLDTQYF
V: TRBV14
length: 16
size: .
D: TRBD2
J: TRBJ2-3

DNA: TGTGCCAGTAGTATAGAAGTCCGGGACAATGAGCAGTTCTTC
CDR3: CASSIEVRDNEQFF
V: TRBV19
length: 14
size: .
D: .
J: TRBJ2-1

DNA: TGTGCCAGCAGGTCAGCGGGGGGAGGAGATACGCAGTATTTT
CDR3: CASRSAGGGDTQYF
V: TRBV5-4
length: 14
size: .
D: TRBD2
J: TRBJ2-3

DNA: TGTGCCAGCAGCTACCTAAGGGGCACTGAAGCTTTCTTT
CDR3: CASSYLRGTEAFF
V: TRBV14
length: 13
size: .
D: .
J: TRBJ1-1

DNA: TGTGCCAGCTCACCGGTGACAGGGGGCTCTCAGCCCCAGCATTTT
CDR3: CASSPVTGGSQPQHF
V: TRBV18
length: 15
size: .
D: TRBD1
J: TRBJ1-5

DNA: TGTGCCAGCAGCCAAGCTGGAGGGGAGTTCCACTTT
CDR3: CASSQAGGEFHF
V: TRBV14
length: 12
size: .
D: .
J: TRBJ1-6

DNA: TGTGCCAGCAGTTACGGCCCAGGGGGCACTGAAGCTTTCTTT
CDR3: CASSYGPGGTEAFF
V: TRBV6-6
length: 14
size: .
D: TRBD1
J: TRBJ1-1

DNA: TGTGCCAGCAACAGCTCCTACGAGCAGTACTTC
CDR3: CASNSSYEQYF
V: TRBV27
length: 11
size: .
D: .
J: TRBJ2-7

DNA: TGTGCCAGCAGTGAATATATGGGGGGCAAAACGGGTAATGAGCAGTTCTTC
CDR3: CASSEYMGGKTGNEQFF
V: TRBV25-1
length: 17
size: .
D: .
J: TRBJ2-1

DNA: TGTGCCAGCAGGGGAGACAGTAACCCTGGAAACACCATATATTTT
CDR3: CASRGDSNPGNTIYF
V: TRBV6-1
length: 15
size: .
D: .
J: TRBJ1-3

DNA: TGCGCCAGCAGGGAGGGCACATCCACTGAAGCTTTCTTT
CDR3: CASREGTSTEAFF
V: TRBV5-1
length: 13
size: few
D: .
J: TRBJ1-1

DNA: TGTGCCAGCAGCTTACGGGGGAGTAACTATGGCTACACCTTC
CDR3: CASSLRGSNYGYTF
V: TRBV13
length: 14
size: .
D: .
J: TRBJ1-2

DNA: TGTGCCAGCAGCGTAGAGTGGGGGGCAGATACGCAGTATTTT
CDR3: CASSVEWGADTQYF
V: TRBV9
length: 14
size: once
D: .
J: TRBJ2-3

DNA: TGCGCCAGCAGCCGGGGGGGACAAGAGACCCAGTACTTC
CDR3: CASSRGGQETQYF
V: TRBV5-1
length: 13
size: .
D: TRBD2
J: TRBJ2-5

DNA: TGTGCCAGCAGTCCCGGGACAGGAAACTATGGCTACACCTTC
CDR3: CASSPGTGNYGYTF
V: TRBV11-2
length: 14
size: .
D: TRBD1
J: TRBJ1-2

DNA: TGTGCCAGCAGTTACGGGGAGGGGGGAAATCAGCCCCAGCATTTT
CDR3: CASSYGEGGNQPQHF
V: TRBV6-6
length: 15
size: .
D: .
J: TRBJ1-5

DNA: TGTGCCATCAGTGAGGGGGTAGCGGGAGCCGAGACCCAGTACTTC
CDR3: CAISEGVAGAETQYF
V: TRBV10-3
length: 15
size: .
D: TRBD2
J: TRBJ2-5

DNA: TGTGCCAGCAGCCTAAGGGAGGATGAGCAGTTCTTC
CDR3: CASSLREDEQFF
V: TRBV28
length: 12
size: .
D: .
J: TRBJ2-1

DNA: TGCGCCAGCAGCCAGGAGCGGGGAGGGGAGACCCAGTACTTC
CDR3: CASSQERGGETQYF
V: TRBV4-1
length: 14
size: .
D: TRBD2
J: TRBJ2-5

DNA: TGTGCCAGCAGGGCGGGGGTCGGCAATGAGCAGTTCTTC
CDR3: CASRAGVGNEQFF
V: TRBV6-1
length: 13
size: .
D: TRBD2
J: TRBJ2-1

DNA: TGTGCCAGCAGTTTATTGGCTAGCGGGGGGGCGAACACCGGGGAGCTGTTTTTT
CDR3: CASSLLASGGANTGELFF
V: TRBV28
length: 18
size: .
D: TRBD2
J: TRBJ2-2

DNA: TGTGCCAGCGTAGCGGGGGACCACACAGATACGCAGTATTTT
CDR3: CASVAGDHTDTQYF
V: TRBV6-1
length: 14
size: .
D: TRBD2
J: TRBJ2-3